This T cell receptor (beta chain) was profiled in a study of T cell changes during pregnancy in multiple sclerosis (dated by TCRdb to the late 2010s). Describing the broader study: The study looked at changes in the T cell repertoire across pregnancy in women with multiple sclerosis.

Preparation of the library involved the immunoSEQ multiplex PCR assay. TCRdb re-hosts the immuneACCESS table, in-frame sequences only. Its copies lack some clones; in the studies checked, an unresolved V gene accounts for under half of them, and the cause for the rest is not known. This sample is represented by just under 80,000 clones; around 93% of them were singletons. Jointly, the top ten make up approximately 0.79% of the sample. This clone was seen once. What antigen it recognizes has not been identified. One base away there is no much larger clone; base qualities are not given. CDR1 LNHDA and CDR2 SQIVND were looked up in the germline V gene (reference sequence). The CDR3 spans 14 residues, from the cysteine through the phenylalanine. Of all the DNA, just the CDR3 is kept, 42 bases in frame from base 1. Compared with germline, V lacks 7 bases and J lacks 5 bases; bases without a gene match: 7.

Sequences were derived from peripheral blood, sampled in the second trimester of pregnancy. This clonotype was sampled from a female donor in good health, enrolled as a control in a pregnancy study. Recombination joined TRBV19 with TRBJ2-1; the central 8 bases match TRBD1. The sequence in DNA is TGTGCCAGTAAGAAGACAGGGGAGAACAATGAGCAGTTCTTC. This is translated as CASKKTGENNEQFF.